The text below deals with one TCR beta chain. The source of the sample is a study of blood T cell repertoires in COVID-19. On the study more broadly: Italy, Spain and the United States were the sources of the convalescent and acute COVID-19 samples. T cells, B-cell-depleted T cells, or PBMCs supplied cDNA or gDNA.

Trimming at V came to 5 bases and at J to 4 bases, leaving 5 bases not matched to a gene. Germline assignment: CDR1 ENHRY and CDR2 SYGVKD. The CDR3 consists of 14 residues. Original processing notes: Amplification of reference gene primers was used by the study to estimate nucleated cell counts. Some clones are missing from TCRdb's copy, which holds only in-frame ones; the method was immunoSEQ multiplex PCR. The V and J calls and clone size are taken from that table; D and trimming were inferred from the DNA. The sample holds under 100,000 clones, around 81% seen once. The sample was peripheral blood. The receptor was derived from a woman between 70 and 85 years old with active or convalescent COVID-19. This chain connects TRBV10-3 to TRBJ2-3, with 8 bases lining up with TRBD1. The CDR3 sequence is CAISRGQGADTQYF. For the CDR3, the DNA is TGTGCCATCAGTAGAGGACAGGGAGCAGATACGCAGTATTTT.